The 25 T cell receptor beta chains in this list originate from one sample, sequenced in a study of blood T cells in healthy people across ages. Primers used in a second PCR of roughly 7 to 11 cycles were a sample-barcoded 5' primer and a J-beta primer mix. TCRdb re-derived calls from the 5' RACE reads in MiXCR, one entry per CDR3 protein. The repertoire includes roughly 680,000 distinct CDR3 sequences, around 52% of them detected once, and approximately 13% sits in the top ten. The specimen sequenced was blood. Receptors originate from an elderly woman in good health.

The V call is TRBV10-3, the J call TRBJ2-3; TRBD2 is a possible D gene (6 bases). The CDR3 totals 14 residues. Germline assignment: CDR1 ENHRY and CDR2 SYGVKD. V lost 7 bases to trimming and J lost 0 bases, with 11 bases between them. This CDR3 is CAIKSGPSTDTQYF. CDR3 in DNA: TGTGCCATCAAAAGCGGGCCTAGCACAGATACGCAGTATTTT.

As to this clonotype: A read error may produce the germline difference seen at one junction end. The rearrangement joins TRBV28 to TRBJ2-6; TRBD2 matches 7 bases. The CDR3 is 15 residues long. The germline V gene has CDR1 MDHEN and CDR2 SYDVKM. The CDR3 protein is CAGSFPGGGANVLTF. CDR3 nucleotides: TGTGCCGGCAGTTTCCCCGGGGGGGGGGCCAACGTCCTGACTTTC.

The V gene is TRBV10-3, the J gene TRBJ2-7; TRBD2 is a possible D gene (6 bases). The V end lost 4 bases, the J end lost 2 bases, and 18 bases lay between the germline ends. Germline CDR1 ENHRY, CDR2 SYGVKD. The CDR3 consists of 16 residues. In DNA form, the CDR3 reads TGTGCCATCAGTGTAAAACCGGGGGATCCCACCTACGAGCAGTACTTC. It encodes CAISVKPGDPTYEQYF.

This clonotype was seen only a few times. V gene TRBV3-1 combines with J gene TRBJ1-1; 7 bases match TRBD1. Germline CDR1 is LGHDT and CDR2 is YNNKEL (reference sequence). V lost 1 base, J lost 1 base, and 3 bases stayed unmatched. This CDR3 is 15 amino acids long. This chain's CDR3 is CASSQGGQWNTEAFF. The CDR3 DNA reads TGTGCCAGCAGCCAAGGGGGACAGTGGAACACTGAAGCTTTCTTT. Full variable domain (outside the CDR3, taken from reference TRBV3-1 and TRBJ1-1): DTAVSQTPKYLVTQMGNDKSIKCEQNLGHDTMYWYKQDSKKFLKIMFSYNNKELIINETVPNRFSPKSPDKAHLNLHINSLELGDSAVYFCASSQGGQWNTEAFFGQGTRLTVV.

The chain combines TRBV9 with TRBJ2-7, with TRBD2 matching over 13 bases. CDR3 length: 16 residues. J was trimmed by 3 bases and V by 4 bases; bases with no gene match: 7. Germline CDR1 and CDR2: SGDLS and YYNGEE. The CDR3, as DNA: TGTGCCAGCAGCATCACAGGACTAGCGGGAGTCTACGAGCAGTACTTC. It yields the protein CASSITGLAGVYEQYF.

This chain connects TRBV29-1 to TRBJ2-1; perhaps TRBD2 as D (5 bases). The V end was cut by 3 bases, the J end by 12 bases, with 12 bases between. This CDR3 spans 11 amino acids. Germline-derived CDR1 and CDR2 are SQVTM and ANQGSEA. CDR3 amino acids: CSVDGGGGQFF. CDR3 sequence (DNA): TGCAGCGTTGATGGCGGAGGCGGGCAGTTCTTC.

On this clonotype itself: Being one base from a much bigger clone, this may be a read error. This chain uses TRBV20-1 with TRBJ2-1, with 15 nucleotides matching TRBD2. This CDR3 is built from 17 residues. In germline, CDR1 is DFQATT, CDR2 SNEGSKA (reference sequence). CDR3 amino acids: CSANGLAGGGPYDEQFF. Here the CDR3 DNA reads TGCAGTGCTAACGGACTAGCGGGAGGGGGGCCCTACGATGAGCAGTTCTTC.

Comment on this clonotype: At one boundary the junction diverges from the germline segment, which might be a read error. The chain has TRBV12-3 or TRBV12-4 and TRBJ2-3; D ambiguous. This CDR3 comprises 12 residues. The CDR3 sequence is CANSLRRDTQYF. As DNA, the CDR3 is TGTGCCAACAGTTTACGACGGGATACGCAGTATTTT.

The chain is built from TRBV9 and TRBJ2-2, with D possibly TRBD2 on 5 matching bases. The germline CDR1 and CDR2 sequences are SGDLS and YYNGEE. This CDR3 comprises 15 residues. The V end was cut by 4 bases, the J end by 1 base, with 11 bases between. As DNA, the CDR3 is TGTGCCAGCAGCCGGGGAACGGTGAACACCGGGGAGCTGTTTTTT. Its protein product is CASSRGTVNTGELFF.

This clonotype showed up many times. This chain uses TRBV5-5 with TRBJ2-3; no definite D call. The CDR3 extends over 14 amino acids. V lost 1 base, J lost 2 bases, and 8 bases lay in between. CDR1 SGHKS and CDR2 YYEKEE come from the germline V gene (reference sequence). Here the CDR3 reads CASSLKYSTDTQYF. The CDR3 bases are TGTGCCAGCAGCTTGAAATACTCCACAGATACGCAGTATTTT.

The chain links TRBV20-1 to TRBJ1-1, with 8 bases that match TRBD1. There are 14 residues in the CDR3. Germline-derived CDR1 and CDR2 are DFQATT and SNEGSKA (reference sequence). The trim removed 2 bases at V and 7 bases at J, leaving 9 bases unmatched. The chain's CDR3 is CSARNWGQAGEAFF. The CDR3 DNA reads TGCAGTGCTAGAAATTGGGGACAGGCAGGTGAAGCTTTCTTT.

This clonotype was observed at least ten times. J is TRBJ2-3 and V is TRBV6-5; 10 bases match TRBD1. The CDR3 is made up of 17 amino acids. With 4 bases clipped from V and 3 bases from J, the junction kept 10 bases outside the gene matches. Germline assignment: CDR1 MNHEY and CDR2 SVGAGI. The chain's CDR3 is CASSSPSRDRGTDTQYF. CDR3 nucleotides: TGTGCCAGCAGTTCACCTTCCCGGGACAGGGGAACAGATACGCAGTATTTT.

As concerns this clonotype: This may arise from a read error, as a much more abundant clone is one base away. The V and J genes are TRBV28 and TRBJ2-7; D ambiguous. There are 11 residues in the CDR3. Germline CDR1 MDHEN, CDR2 SYDVKM. As DNA, the CDR3 is TGTGCCAGCAGTGCCCCCTACGAGCAGCACTTC. Translated, it gives CASSAPYEQHF.

This chain joins TRBV2 and TRBJ2-3, with D possibly matching TRBD1 (5 bases). The germline gives CDR1 SNHLY, CDR2 FYNNEI. V was clipped by 1 base and J by 5 bases, with 10 bases between them. The CDR3 consists of 14 residues. CDR3 nucleotide sequence: TGTGCCAGCAGTGAAGGCCGTACAGGAGATACGCAGTATTTT. Its protein is CASSEGRTGDTQYF.

The chain couples TRBV20-1 to TRBJ2-2; D gene ambiguous. Trimming removed 2 bases at V and 2 bases at J, with 9 bases between. Germline V gene sequence: CDR1 DFQATT, CDR2 SNEGSKA (reference sequence). The CDR3 consists of 14 residues. The chain's CDR3 is CSARHLSNTGELFF. CDR3 coding DNA: TGCAGTGCTAGACACCTCTCCAACACCGGGGAGCTGTTTTTT.

This clonotype has more than one count but fewer than ten. The J gene is TRBJ2-3, the V gene TRBV5-1; possibly TRBD2 for D (5 bases). The germline CDR1 and CDR2 sequences are SGHRS and YFSETQ. The V end lost 2 bases, the J end lost 0 bases, and 7 bases lay between the germline ends. The length of the CDR3 is 14 residues. CDR3 nucleotides: TGCGCCAGCAGCTTAGAGCGGAGCACAGATACGCAGTATTTT. This codes for CASSLERSTDTQYF.

This clonotype was seen ten or more times. The V call is TRBV5-1, the J call TRBJ2-3; D may be TRBD2 (6 bases). Trimming stripped 7 bases from V and 0 bases from J, with 21 bases between. From germline, CDR1 is SGHRS and CDR2 YFSETQ. This CDR3 comprises 17 residues. CDR3 DNA sequence: TGCGCCAGCGGTTTGGACCCGGCGGGGTCTAGCACAGATACGCAGTATTTT. It translates to CASGLDPAGSSTDTQYF.

The chain uses TRBV14 and TRBJ2-5; D tentatively reads TRBD1 or TRBD2 (5 bases each). The last part of the DNA fits TRBJ2-7 better; the J call may be wrong. This CDR3 is 15 amino acids long. Germline loops: CDR1 SGHDN, CDR2 FVKESK. This CDR3 is CASSQGRLASYEQYF. The CDR3 region has the DNA TGTGCCAGCAGCCAGGGGCGGCTAGCCTCCTACGAGCAGTACTTC.

The V and J genes are TRBV12-3 or TRBV12-4 and TRBJ2-5; the match to TRBD2 covers 8 bases. The V and J ends lost 1 base and 4 bases, in that order; junction bases with no gene match: 8. The CDR3 has 16 residues. CDR3 residues: CASSLGGTSGAETQYF. CDR3 bases: TGTGCCAGCAGTTTAGGGGGCACTAGCGGTGCAGAGACCCAGTACTTC.

In this sample, this clonotype turned up a few times. Since a much larger clone is just one base distant, this may be a read error. This chain links TRBV5-1 with TRBJ2-1; 11 bases agree with TRBD2. The V gene end was trimmed by 3 bases and the J gene end by 10 bases; junction bases not matched to a gene: 9. CDR1 is SGHRS and CDR2 is YFSETQ in the germline V gene. The CDR3 is 15 residues long. The CDR3 reads CASSWDGLAGREQFF. DNA for the CDR3: TGCGCCAGCAGCTGGGACGGACTAGCGGGCAGGGAGCAGTTCTTC.

On this clonotype: With a much larger clone just one base away, this may be a read error. The chain carries TRBV27 and TRBJ2-3, with D unclear. The CDR3 spans 14 residues. Trimming shortened V by 7 bases and J by 0 bases, and 11 bases separated the two germline ends. Per germline, CDR1 MNHEY and CDR2 SMNVEV (reference sequence). The CDR3: CASTRRASTDTQYF. DNA for the CDR3: TGTGCCAGCACCCGACGGGCAAGCACAGATACGCAGTATTTT.

This clonotype was counted at least ten times. The chain recombines TRBV29-1 with TRBJ2-1, with TRBD1 matching 10 bases. J lost 3 bases, V lost 8 bases, and 7 bases had no gene match. From germline, CDR1 is SQVTM and CDR2 ANQGSEA. There are 14 residues in the CDR3. CDR3 loop: CSTTRDRGYNEQFF. Written as DNA, the CDR3 is TGCAGCACAACCCGGGACAGGGGCTACAATGAGCAGTTCTTC.

The rearrangement links TRBV7-3 to TRBJ2-1, with D possibly called TRBD1 or TRBD2 (5 bases each). The CDR3 length is 18 residues. Germline V gene sequence: CDR1 SGHTA, CDR2 FQGTGA. V dropped 5 bases and J dropped 0 bases, with 20 bases sitting between them. This CDR3 is CASSLGIVDGASYNEQFF. For the CDR3, the DNA is TGTGCCAGCAGCCTAGGGATTGTTGACGGGGCCTCCTACAATGAGCAGTTCTTC. Combining the CDR3 with reference TRBV7-3 and TRBJ2-1 gives the whole variable domain GAGVSQTPSNKVTEKGKYVELRCDPISGHTALYWYRQSLGQGPEFLIYFQGTGAADDSGLPNDRFFAVRPEGSVSTLKIQRTERGDSAVYLCASSLGIVDGASYNEQFFGPGTRLTVL.

This clonotype was detected ten times or more. The rearrangement links TRBV12-3 or TRBV12-4 to TRBJ2-1; TRBD2 is a possible D gene (6 bases). V dropped 9 bases and J dropped 7 bases, with 13 bases sitting between them. The CDR3 loop spans 12 amino acids. The CDR3: CASAGFGNEQFF. CDR3 coding DNA: TGTGCCAGTGCGGGGTTTGGAAATGAGCAGTTCTTC.

The chain links TRBV27 to TRBJ1-4, with D perhaps matching TRBD1 (6 bases). Per the germline V gene, CDR1 is MNHEY and CDR2 is SMNVEV (reference sequence). The CDR3 contains 12 residues. The CDR3 DNA reads TGTGGCACGGGGCAGGGGAACGAAAAACTGTTTTTT. Amino acid sequence: CGTGQGNEKLFF. Supplemented by reference TRBV27 and TRBJ1-4, the full variable domain reads EAQVTQNPRYLITVTGKKLTVTCSQNMNHEYMSWYRQDPGLGLRQIYYSMNVEVTDKGDVPEGYKVSRKEKRNFPLILESPSPNQTSLYFCGTGQGNEKLFFGSGTQLSVL.